This entry lists 8 T cell receptor beta chains sequenced from one sample in a study of shared clonotypes between healthy human individuals. Naive-designated CD8 cells lacked CD45RO, were positively enriched for CCR7, and omitted terminally differentiated effector memory CD45RA+ cells. TCRdb's copy holds only in-frame clones and misses some; the assay was immunoSEQ multiplex PCR. The sample shows about 2 million clones, roughly 95% of them seen only once. What was sequenced was naive CD8+ T cells sorted from blood. The origin of the receptors is a man younger than 30 in good health.

This clone has just one count. The chain couples TRBV28 to TRBJ1-2; 7 bases align to TRBD1. Germline V gene sequence: CDR1 MDHEN, CDR2 SYDVKM. Unmatched junction bases numbered 5, after V lost 2 bases and J lost 2 bases. The length of the CDR3 is 15 residues. The CDR3 region is CASSLPGQANYGYTF. The DNA of the CDR3 is TGTGCCAGCAGTTTACCTGGACAGGCAAACTATGGCTACACCTTC.

This clone came up once. The V call is TRBV2, the J call TRBJ2-7; 7 bases are shared with TRBD1. The junction had 3 bases not matched to a gene; V was cut back by 1 base and J by 0 bases. CDR3 length: 15 amino acids. CDR1 is SNHLY, CDR2 FYNNEI, per germline. This chain's CDR3 is CASSEEGATSYEQYF. Here the CDR3 DNA reads TGTGCCAGCAGTGAAGAGGGGGCGACCTCCTACGAGCAGTACTTC.

This sequence joins TRBV2 and TRBJ2-7; the match to TRBD2 covers 10 bases. The CDR3 covers 14 residues. After removal of 5 bases from V and 3 bases from J, the junction contained 4 bases not matched to a gene. Germline loops: CDR1 SNHLY, CDR2 FYNNEI. The CDR3 spells CASSRLAGVYEQYF. In DNA form, the CDR3 reads TGTGCCAGCAGTCGACTAGCGGGCGTCTACGAGCAGTACTTC.

This rearrangement joins TRBV5-1 to TRBJ2-7; D is unresolved. Trimming stripped 4 bases from V and 3 bases from J, with 8 bases between. The CDR3 is 12 amino acids. Germline-derived CDR1 and CDR2 are SGHRS and YFSETQ. The CDR3 DNA reads as TGCGCCAGCAGCGGAAACGACTACGAGCAGTACTTC. Encoded protein: CASSGNDYEQYF.

Only a few counts were recorded for this clone. The chain recombines TRBV4-1 with TRBJ2-4; D is unresolved. Germline CDR1 and CDR2: MGHRA and YSYEKL. This CDR3 region has 14 residues. The V end was cut by 3 bases, the J end by 6 bases, with 12 bases between. The DNA for the CDR3 is TGCGCCAGCAGCCAGGATAAGGACGGAAACATTCAGTACTTC. Its translation is CASSQDKDGNIQYF.

This chain uses TRBV19 with TRBJ2-6; TRBD1 agrees at 7 bases. Germline CDR1 reads LNHDA; CDR2 reads SQIVND (reference sequence). This CDR3 spans 15 amino acids. Unmatched junction bases numbered 3, after V lost 5 bases and J lost 2 bases. CDR3: CASSPTGAGANVLTF. DNA of the CDR3: TGTGCCAGTAGTCCCACAGGGGCTGGGGCCAACGTCCTGACTTTC.

Comments on this clone: This sample includes further DNA sequences coding for the same CDR3. This chain links TRBV9 with TRBJ1-2; weak D call: TRBD1 (5 bases). Trimming took 0 bases from V and 3 from J, leaving 9 bases between them. Germline V gene data show CDR1 as SGDLS and CDR2 as YYNGEE. This CDR3 is built from 14 residues. The CDR3 spells CASSVDGGDYGYTF. The DNA for the CDR3 is TGTGCCAGCAGCGTAGATGGGGGTGACTATGGCTACACCTTC.

The rearrangement uses TRBV14 and TRBJ2-3, with D maybe TRBD2 (5 bases). This CDR3 has 14 amino acids. V was trimmed by 2 bases and J by 6 bases, leaving 12 bases between them. Germline-derived CDR1 and CDR2 are SGHDN and FVKESK. CDR3 in amino acids: CASSQIGGKDTQYF. CDR3 coding DNA: TGTGCCAGCAGCCAAATCGGAGGCAAGGATACGCAGTATTTT.